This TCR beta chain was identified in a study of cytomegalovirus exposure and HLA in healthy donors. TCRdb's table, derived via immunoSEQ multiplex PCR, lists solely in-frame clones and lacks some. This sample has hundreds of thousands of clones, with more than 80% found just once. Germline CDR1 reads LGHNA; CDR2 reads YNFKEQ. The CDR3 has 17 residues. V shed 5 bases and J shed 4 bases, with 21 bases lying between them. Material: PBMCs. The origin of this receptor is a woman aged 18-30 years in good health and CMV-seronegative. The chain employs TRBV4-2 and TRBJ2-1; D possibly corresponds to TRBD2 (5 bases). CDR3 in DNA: TGTGCCAGCAGCTCAAATGCAGCGGACGTTGGGTACAATGAGCAGTTCTTC. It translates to CASSSNAADVGYNEQFF.